The T cell receptor (beta chain) described here comes from a study of blood T cell repertoires in COVID-19. Study details: PBMCs, B-cell-depleted T cells, or T cells provided the cDNA or gDNA that made up the material.

Methods used by the authors: Counts of nucleated cells, estimated from reference gene primer amplification, were obtained. Repertoires were generated with immunoSEQ multiplex PCR, while TCRdb's copy carries only in-frame clones and drops some. That table gives V, J and clone size, and the DNA gave D and trimming. Counted here are about 39,000 clones, 90% to 95% occurring once; the ten biggest clones make up around 4%. The sequence came from a human donor with active COVID-19. The donor label of this sample is uncertain. Sequenced material: peripheral blood.

DNA of the CDR3: TGTGCCAGCAGAATGATGACTAGCGAGGCCCAAGAGACCCAGTACTTC. Residues: CASRMMTSEAQETQYF. This chain connects TRBV11-2 to TRBJ2-5, with 8 positions matching TRBD2. Per germline, CDR1 SGHAT and CDR2 FQNNGV. V lost 6 bases and J lost 1; bases outside the gene matches: 10. CDR3 size: 16 residues. Full variable domain (remainder filled in from reference TRBV11-2 and TRBJ2-5): EAGVAQSPRYKIIEKRQSVAFWCNPISGHATLYWYQQILGQGPKLLIQFQNNGVVDDSQLPKDRFSAERLKGVDSTLKIQPAKLEDSAVYLCASRMMTSEAQETQYFGPGTRLLVL.